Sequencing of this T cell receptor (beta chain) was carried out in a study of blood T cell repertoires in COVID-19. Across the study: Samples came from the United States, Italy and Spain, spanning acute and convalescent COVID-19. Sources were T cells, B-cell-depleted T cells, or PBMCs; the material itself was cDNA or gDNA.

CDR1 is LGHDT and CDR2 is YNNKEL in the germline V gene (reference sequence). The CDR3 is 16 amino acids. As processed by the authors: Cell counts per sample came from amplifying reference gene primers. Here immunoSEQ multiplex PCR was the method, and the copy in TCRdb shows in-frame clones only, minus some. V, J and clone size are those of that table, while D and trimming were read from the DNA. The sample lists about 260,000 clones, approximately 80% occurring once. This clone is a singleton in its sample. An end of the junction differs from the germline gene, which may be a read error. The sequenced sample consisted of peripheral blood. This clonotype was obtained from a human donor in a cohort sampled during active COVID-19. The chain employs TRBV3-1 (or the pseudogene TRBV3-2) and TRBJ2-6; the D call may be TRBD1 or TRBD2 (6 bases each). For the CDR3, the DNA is TGTGCCAGCAGTCAAGAGGGGGGTGCTGGGGCCAACGTCCTGACTTTC. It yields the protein CASSQEGGAGANVLTF.